Described below is a single TCR beta chain sequence and its context. What it binds is unknown. Each CDR3 protein is one row after TCRdb ran MiXCR on the reads. The sample has about 920,000 distinct CDR3 sequences; 30% to 40% are singletons. The CDR3 length is 15 residues. Germline CDR1 and CDR2: MGHRA and YSYEKL. Deletions cut 4 bases from V and 5 bases from J, with 17 bases between. This specimen comes from a study of T cell repertoires in cytomegalovirus infection. Study-level background: Recently described HLA-C-restricted plus well-studied HLA-B-restricted CMV epitopes were used. Public TCR beta signatures were indicative of both CMV infection and a matching HLA type.

Study-wide findings and caveats: Cumulative public TCR beta family frequency identified carriers of CMV plus the relevant HLA. The response measured ex vivo was dominated by TCR beta clonotypes (HLA-C-restricted and CMV-specific).

The starting material was cultured CD8+ T cells from PBMCs, obtained from culture after CMV antigen stimulation. The clonotype comes from a human donor in good health (CMV status not recorded). Some clones in this sample may be carry-over from other donors' samples. The V and J genes are TRBV4-1 and TRBJ2-5; possible D gene TRBD1, 7 bases. This CDR3 is CASSRGGQEGETQYF. Written as DNA, the CDR3 is TGCGCCAGCAGCCGAGGTGGACAGGAGGGGGAGACCCAGTACTTC.